These 26 T cell receptor beta chains were sequenced from one sample in a study of cytomegalovirus exposure and HLA in healthy donors. The PCR contained 60 Vbeta and 13 Jbeta primers. Method: immunoSEQ multiplex PCR; TCRdb's copy keeps in-frame clones and lacks some. The data show about 160,000 clones, with 65% to 80% seen just once and about 4.7% held by the top ten. Sequencing was performed on PBMCs. All receptors come from a man younger than 35 in good health and CMV-seropositive.

The chain employs TRBV5-6 and TRBJ2-7, with D perhaps matching TRBD1 (5 bases). V dropped 0 bases and J dropped 2 bases, with 12 bases sitting between them. The germline V gene encodes CDR1 SGHDT and CDR2 YYEEEE. This CDR3 comprises 15 residues. The CDR3 loop is CASSLGPTVPYEQYV. CDR3 nucleotides: TGTGCCAGCAGCTTGGGCCCGACAGTCCCCTACGAGCAGTACGTC.

The chain has TRBV9 and TRBJ2-1; D is uncertain. The CDR3 contains 14 residues. Per germline, CDR1 SGDLS and CDR2 YYNGEE. The V end was cut by 1 base, the J end by 8 bases, with 13 bases between. The CDR3 bases are TGTGCCAGCAGCGTAAGGAGCACCTGGGATGAGCAGTTCTTC. Translation gives CASSVRSTWDEQFF.

The CDR3 is CASSFYRGQLNTEAFF. CDR3 coding DNA: TGTGCCAGCAGTTTCTATCGTGGACAGCTGAACACTGAAGCTTTCTTT. The rearrangement uses TRBV28 and TRBJ1-1, with a weak D call TRBD1 (6 bases). CDR3 length equals 16 residues. Trimming cost V 3 bases and J 0 bases, with 14 bases left between them. Germline assignment: CDR1 MDHEN and CDR2 SYDVKM.

The chain has TRBV7-2 and TRBJ2-3; 15 bases map to TRBD2. Germline V lookup: CDR1 SGHTA, CDR2 FQGNSA. This CDR3 is built from 18 residues. The V segment lost 3 bases and the J segment 5 bases; nucleotides outside the gene matches: 9. CDR3 sequence: CASSFGLAGGRGGDTQYF. The DNA for the CDR3 is TGTGCCAGCAGCTTTGGACTAGCGGGAGGGCGGGGAGGAGATACGCAGTATTTT.

This rearrangement joins TRBV2 to TRBJ2-5, with TRBD1 as a possible D gene (5 bases). The germline V gene has CDR1 SNHLY and CDR2 FYNNEI. This CDR3 has 13 amino acids. Trimming took 5 bases from V and 1 from J, leaving 8 bases between them. CDR3 sequence (DNA): TGTGCCAGCAGTTCACAGGTCCAAGAGACCCAGTACTTC. Its translation: CASSSQVQETQYF.

The chain combines TRBV18 with TRBJ2-7; perhaps TRBD1 as D (6 bases). Trimming took 7 bases from V and 0 from J, leaving 19 bases between them. In germline, CDR1 is KGHSH, CDR2 LQKENI. This CDR3 region has 16 residues. CDR3: CASLAGATGNSYEQYV. The CDR3 coding sequence is TGTGCCAGCTTAGCCGGTGCGACAGGTAACTCCTACGAGCAGTACGTC.

The CDR3 sequence: CASRLSRAGGADTQYF. The DNA of the CDR3 is TGTGCCAGCCGCCTAAGTAGAGCGGGAGGCGCAGATACGCAGTATTTT. The chain employs TRBV7-9 and TRBJ2-3, with 9 bases matching TRBD2. With 8 bases clipped from V and 4 bases from J, the junction kept 13 bases outside the gene matches. Germline V gene sequence: CDR1 SEHNR, CDR2 FQNEAQ (reference sequence). The CDR3 is made up of 16 amino acids.

The J gene is TRBJ2-6, the V gene TRBV30, with 7 bases matching TRBD1. V lost 1 base, J lost 3 bases, and 12 bases stayed unmatched. Germline V gene lookup returns CDR1 GTSNPN and CDR2 SVGIG (reference sequence). The CDR3 has 18 residues. The CDR3 region is CAWSGSQGDLFGANVLTF. The CDR3 DNA reads TGTGCCTGGAGTGGATCCCAGGGGGACCTCTTTGGGGCCAACGTCCTGACTTTC.

The V call is TRBV2, the J call TRBJ2-2, with 10 bases fitting TRBD2. With V trimmed by 10 bases and J by 2 bases, 4 bases remained unmatched. The CDR3 runs 14 residues. Germline lookup yields CDR1 SNHLY and CDR2 FYNNEI. The CDR3 nucleotides read TGTGCCACTATAGCGGGAGGCAACACCGGGGAGCTGTTTTTT. Its translation is CATIAGGNTGELFF.

The chain carries TRBV2 and TRBJ1-5; weak D call: TRBD1 (5 bases). The V and J ends lost 6 bases and 0 bases respectively, with 9 bases between them. The length of the CDR3 is 14 residues. From germline, CDR1 is SNHLY and CDR2 FYNNEI. This chain's CDR3 is CASSRDFSNQPQHF. The CDR3 bases are TGTGCCAGCAGCCGGGACTTTAGCAATCAGCCCCAGCATTTT.

The chain carries TRBV4-1 and TRBJ2-1; 10 bases match TRBD2. V gave up 1 base and J gave up 6 bases; unmatched junction bases: 3. The CDR3 loop spans 15 amino acids. Per the germline V gene, CDR1 is MGHRA and CDR2 is YSYEKL. The CDR3 nucleotides are TGCGCCAGCAGCCAAGTAGGACTAGCGGCCAATGAGCAGTTCTTC. Translation: CASSQVGLAANEQFF.

This clone came up once. The chain joins TRBV19 to TRBJ1-1, with TRBD1 matching 7 bases. Looked up from germline, CDR1 is LNHDA and CDR2 is SQIVND (reference sequence). V was pared by 5 bases and J by 1 base, with 4 bases of the junction left unmatched. This CDR3 has 14 residues. DNA of the CDR3: TGTGCCAGTAGTGCCAGGACAGGGAACACTGAAGCTTTCTTT. It translates to CASSARTGNTEAFF.

This rearrangement joins TRBV6-1 to TRBJ1-6; tentative D call: TRBD1 (6 bases). CDR1 and CDR2 from the germline V gene are MNHNS and SASEGT. The V end lost 8 bases, the J end lost 5 bases, and 13 bases lay between the germline ends. This CDR3 has 14 amino acids. The CDR3, as DNA: TGTGCCAGCCGCGTGGACAGCCATAATTCACCCCTCCACTTT. This sequence encodes CASRVDSHNSPLHF.

V and J are TRBV5-1 and TRBJ2-7, with D unresolved. The germline V gene encodes CDR1 SGHRS and CDR2 YFSETQ. The CDR3 is made up of 16 amino acids. V was pared by 4 bases and J by 3 bases, with 20 bases between. This CDR3 is CASSPTGQPEDYEQYV. CDR3 nucleotide sequence: TGCGCCAGCAGCCCTACTGGGCAGCCAGAAGACTACGAGCAGTACGTC.

The chain carries TRBV5-1 and TRBJ2-6, with D uncertain. The CDR3 sequence is 18 residues long. Trimming removed 3 bases from V and 4 bases from J, with 20 bases in between. The germline CDR1 and CDR2 sequences are SGHRS and YFSETQ. CDR3 loop: CASSSRLEFRRGANVLTF. In DNA, the CDR3 is TGCGCCAGCAGCTCGCGGCTGGAATTCCGAAGAGGGGCCAACGTCCTGACTTTC.

The chain employs TRBV27 and TRBJ1-4, with a tentative D call TRBD1 (5 bases). This CDR3 contains 14 residues. Germline lookup yields CDR1 MNHEY and CDR2 SMNVEV (reference sequence). V was trimmed by 6 bases and J by 3 bases, leaving 11 bases between them. The CDR3 spells CASRSGISNEKLFF. Written as DNA, the CDR3 is TGTGCCAGCAGGTCAGGGATATCTAATGAAAAACTGTTTTTT.

Remarks on this clone: A junction end diverges from the germline sequence, so it may reflect a read error. The identical CDR3 is also encoded by other nucleotide sequences in the sample. The chain joins TRBV7-9 to TRBJ1-1; unclear D gene. The CDR3 extends over 12 amino acids. The germline gives CDR1 SEHNR, CDR2 FQNEAQ (reference sequence). This CDR3 is CSSSLRGTEAFF. The CDR3 coding sequence is TGTTCCAGCAGCTTACGGGGCACTGAAGCTTTCTTT. The full variable domain, its missing parts supplied by reference TRBV7-9 and TRBJ1-1, is DTGVSQNPRHKITKRGQNVTFRCDPISEHNRLYWYRQTLGQGPEFLTYFQNEAQLEKSRLLSDRFSAERPKGSFSTLEIQRTEQGDSAMYLCSSSLRGTEAFFGQGTRLTVV.

The CDR3 bases are TGCGCCAGCTCGAGGACAGGGGGCGAAGGGACCGGGGAGCTGTTTTTT. It translates to CASSRTGGEGTGELFF. V is TRBV5-1 and J is TRBJ2-2; 11 nucleotides match TRBD1. J gave up 5 bases and V 7 bases, and 10 bases lay outside the gene matches. CDR3 length: 16 amino acids. Germline CDR1 is SGHRS and CDR2 is YFSETQ.

This chain joins TRBV18 and TRBJ2-5, with D possibly TRBD1 on 5 matching bases. V lost 3 bases, J lost 4 bases, and 6 bases lay in between. The CDR3 has 12 residues. The germline CDR1 and CDR2 sequences are KGHSH and LQKENI. The CDR3 protein is CASSPQGETQYF. As DNA, the CDR3 is TGTGCCAGCTCACCCCAGGGAGAGACCCAGTACTTC.

The V gene is TRBV29-1, the J gene TRBJ1-3; D gene unclear. CDR1 SQVTM and CDR2 ANQGSEA come from the germline V gene. There are 14 residues in the CDR3. V was cut by 4 bases and J by 0 bases, with 10 bases left in between. CDR3 amino acids: CSVAIHSSGNTIYF. Here the CDR3 DNA reads TGCAGCGTTGCTATCCACAGCTCTGGAAACACCATATATTTT.

The J gene is TRBJ2-7, the V gene TRBV29-1; 7 bases agree with TRBD1. Germline CDR1 SQVTM, CDR2 ANQGSEA. Trimming took 0 bases from V and 13 from J; bases not matched to a gene: 15. The CDR3 spans 14 residues. The CDR3 sequence: CSVEDLEGGITQYV. In DNA, the CDR3 is TGCAGCGTTGAAGATCTTGAAGGGGGCATTACTCAATACGTC.

The V and J genes are TRBV2 and TRBJ2-5; possibly TRBD2 for D (6 bases). CDR1 and CDR2 from the germline V gene are SNHLY and FYNNEI. The CDR3 runs to 13 residues. The V gene lost 6 bases and the J gene lost 3 bases, with 11 bases spanning the gap. CDR3 in DNA: TGTGCCAGCAGCTCCGGGACTGAAGAGACCCAGTACTTC. This gives the protein CASSSGTEETQYF.

This chain joins TRBV15 and TRBJ1-5; 11 bases agree with TRBD1. The V segment lost 3 bases and the J segment 8 bases; nucleotides outside the gene matches: 6. The CDR3 consists of 15 residues. Germline loops: CDR1 LNHNV, CDR2 YYDKDF (reference sequence). The DNA for the CDR3 is TGTGCCACCAGCAGGGACAGGGGGCATCAAAAGCCCCAGCATTTT. As protein: CATSRDRGHQKPQHF.

The sample holds a few counts of this clone. The gene calls are TRBV28 and TRBJ1-5; tentative D call: TRBD1 (5 bases). CDR3 size: 14 residues. The germline gives CDR1 MDHEN, CDR2 SYDVKM. The V gene lost 7 bases and the J gene lost 5 bases, with 15 bases spanning the gap. The DNA for the CDR3 is TGTGCCAGCAACCCGGGTTTAGGGGATCAGCCCCAGCATTTT. This gives the protein CASNPGLGDQPQHF.

The chain joins TRBV28 to TRBJ1-2; TRBD1 aligns across 9 bases. The CDR3 runs 16 residues. Germline loops: CDR1 MDHEN, CDR2 SYDVKM. V was clipped by 3 bases and J by 4 bases; unmatched bases: 9. This CDR3 is CASSFALGQGVYGYTF. In DNA, the CDR3 is TGTGCCAGCAGTTTTGCCCTGGGACAGGGAGTCTATGGCTACACCTTC.

The rearrangement links TRBV21-1 to TRBJ1-1. TRBV21-1 is given as a pseudogene. CDR3 length equals 17 residues. DNA for the CDR3: TGTGCCAGCAGCAAAAGGAGCCGGGTACTTATGAACACTGAAGCTTTCTTT. It encodes CASSKRSRVLMNTEAFF.